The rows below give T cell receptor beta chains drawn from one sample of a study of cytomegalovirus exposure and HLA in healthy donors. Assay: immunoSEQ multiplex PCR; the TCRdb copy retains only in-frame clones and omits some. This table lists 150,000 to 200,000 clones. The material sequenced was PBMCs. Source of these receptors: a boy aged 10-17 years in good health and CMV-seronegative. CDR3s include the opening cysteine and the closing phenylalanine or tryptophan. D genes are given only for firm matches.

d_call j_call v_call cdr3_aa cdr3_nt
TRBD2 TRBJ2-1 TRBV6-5 CASSDGLAGRQFF TGTGCCAGCAGTGACGGACTAGCGGGCCGGCAGTTCTTC
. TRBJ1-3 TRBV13 CASSSDRSSGNTIYF TGTGCCAGCAGCTCAGACAGAAGCTCTGGAAACACCATATATTTT
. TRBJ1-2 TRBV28 CASSFFGGRYGYTF TGTGCCAGCAGTTTCTTCGGGGGACGCTATGGCTACACCTTC
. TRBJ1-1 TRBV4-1 CASSLIRAGNTEAFF TGCGCCAGCAGCCTCATTAGGGCGGGAAACACTGAAGCTTTCTTT
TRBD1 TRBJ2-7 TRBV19 CASSPGTGAYEQYF TGTGCCAGTAGTCCCGGGACAGGGGCCTACGAGCAGTACTTC
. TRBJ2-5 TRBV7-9 CASSFSGSYQETQYF TGTGCCAGCAGCTTTAGCGGTTCGTACCAAGAGACCCAGTACTTC
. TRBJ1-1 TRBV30 CAWSSRGAMKGTEAFF TGTGCCTGGAGTTCTCGTGGGGCGATGAAAGGGACTGAAGCTTTCTTC
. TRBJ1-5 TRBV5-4 CASSLGTGRNQPQHF TGTGCCAGCAGCTTAGGCACAGGTCGCAATCAGCCCCAGCATTTT
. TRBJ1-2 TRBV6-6 CASSYSGGVYGYTF TGTGCCAGCAGTTACTCCGGGGGGGTCTATGGCTACACCTTC
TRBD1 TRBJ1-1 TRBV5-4 CASSFQGGSTEAFF TGTGCCAGCAGCTTCCAGGGGGGTAGCACTGAAGCTTTCTTT
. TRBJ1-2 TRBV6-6 CASTSGESYGYTF TGTGCCAGCACGTCGGGGGAAAGCTATGGCTACACCTTC
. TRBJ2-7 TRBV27 CASSLSILATLPEQYF TGTGCCAGCAGTTTATCGATACTCGCAACCCTACCAGAGCAGTACTTC
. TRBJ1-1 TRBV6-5 CASSFNRNTEAFF TGTGCCAGCAGTTTCAACAGGAACACTGAAGCTTTCTTT
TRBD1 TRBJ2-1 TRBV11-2 CASSLISGGLASYNEQFF TGTGCCAGCAGCTTAATTTCAGGGGGCCTAGCATCCTACAATGAGCAGTTCTTC
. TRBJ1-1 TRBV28 CASSLAFNAEAFF TGTGCCAGCAGTTTAGCGTTTAACGCTGAAGCTTTCTTT